The source of this T cell receptor beta chain is a study of CXCR3-negative and CXCR3-positive naive CD8 T cells. A word on this clonotype: As yet, its antigen is unknown.

The study's findings and limits: Relative to memory CD8+ cells, whose diversity was much lower, both naive subsets had comparably high diversity. TCR strength was inferred from TRB CDR3 properties, while surface CD5 was comparable between naive subsets. Naive cells positive for CXCR3 carried more hydrophobic TRB CDR3s than CXCR3-negative ones. Freshly isolated PBMCs were used in most assays, given partial CXCR3 loss after freezing.

The authors prepared UMI-labeled TRB cDNA libraries by 5' RACE. TCRdb re-called the 5' RACE reads, yielding one record per CDR3 amino acid sequence without DNA. The table for this sample gives about 130,000 distinct CDR3 sequences. The CDR3 is 15 amino acids. Germline CDR1 reads SNHLY; CDR2 reads FYNNEI. Sequencing input: naive CXCR3+ CD8+ T cells from blood. Subset in this sample: CD45RO-CCR7+CD27+CD95- naive CD8+ T cells expressing CXCR3 (TNR3+). The chain uses TRBV2 and TRBJ2-1; TCRdb lists TRBD2, though no DNA is available to test this call. This sequence originates from a human donor in good health. Some clones in this sample may be carry-over from other donors' samples. CDR3 residues: CASSDLVAGDNEQFF.